A single sample gave rise to the 10 T cell receptor beta chains below, sequenced in a study of T cell changes during pregnancy in multiple sclerosis. The data were produced by immunoSEQ multiplex PCR, yet TCRdb's version contains in-frame clones alone and is incomplete. The table includes about 40,000 clones, approximately 94% detected once. This specimen consisted of peripheral blood, obtained in the third trimester of pregnancy. These receptors originate from a female donor with multiple sclerosis, enrolled in a pregnancy study.

This clone has a single count. The chain combines TRBV7-2 with TRBJ2-1; 8 bases fit TRBD1. The CDR3 is 15 amino acids. V lost 5 bases, J lost 4 bases, and 7 bases stayed unmatched. In germline, CDR1 is SGHTA, CDR2 FQGNSA. CDR3 sequence (DNA): TGTGCCAGCAGCCGCCGACAGGGGATGTACAATGAGCAGTTCTTC. Translating gives CASSRRQGMYNEQFF.

The rearrangement joins TRBV20-1 to TRBJ1-4; the D is unclear. The CDR3 totals 11 residues. V shed 4 bases and J shed 8 bases, with 8 bases lying between them. Germline V gene data show CDR1 as DFQATT and CDR2 as SNEGSKA (reference sequence). In DNA form, the CDR3 reads TGCAGTGCTAAGTCAGTCGAAAAACTGTTTTTT. Translation gives CSAKSVEKLFF.

The V call is TRBV11-2, the J call TRBJ2-3, with D hard to call. The V gene lost 3 bases and the J gene lost 1 base, with 8 bases spanning the gap. CDR1 SGHAT and CDR2 FQNNGV come from the germline V gene. The CDR3 length is 14 residues. This CDR3 reads CASSLNRGTDTQYF. The CDR3 coding sequence is TGTGCCAGCAGCTTGAACAGAGGCACAGATACGCAGTATTTT.

This chain connects TRBV2 to TRBJ2-3; TRBD2 might be the D (6 bases). V was shortened by 6 bases and J by 9 bases, with 16 bases between the two germline ends. The CDR3 runs to 13 residues. CDR1 is SNHLY, CDR2 FYNNEI, per germline. For the CDR3, the DNA is TGTGCCAGCAGACCCACTAGCTCCACAACGCAGTATTTT. This encodes CASRPTSSTTQYF.

Only one count was recorded for this clone. The chain has TRBV6-6 and TRBJ1-3, with D unresolved. V gave up 7 bases and J gave up 2 bases, with 12 bases separating them. The germline V gene has CDR1 MNHNY and CDR2 SVGAGI (reference sequence). The CDR3 runs to 14 residues. As DNA, the CDR3 is TGTGCCAGCACCTCCACGGTCCCTGGAAACACCATATATTTT. Its protein is CASTSTVPGNTIYF.

The genes are TRBV9 and TRBJ1-1; D might be TRBD1 (6 bases). This CDR3 is 12 amino acids long. Trimming took 3 bases from V and 10 from J, leaving 13 bases between them. Germline CDR1 and CDR2: SGDLS and YYNGEE. CDR3 amino acids: CASSGQEVAAFF. The CDR3, as DNA: TGTGCCAGCAGCGGACAGGAAGTCGCAGCTTTCTTT.

V usage is TRBV7-9 and J usage is TRBJ1-5; D gene unclear. The CDR3 loop spans 14 amino acids. Looked up from germline, CDR1 is SEHNR and CDR2 is FQNEAQ (reference sequence). Trimming stripped 5 bases from V and 4 bases from J, with 12 bases between. For the CDR3, the DNA is TGTGCCAGCAGCCCTCTAGAGCTTAATCAGCCCCAGCATTTT. It specifies CASSPLELNQPQHF.

This chain joins TRBV4-1 and TRBJ1-5; 9 nucleotides agree with TRBD1. The CDR3 is made up of 15 amino acids. CDR1 is MGHRA and CDR2 is YSYEKL in the germline V gene. V lost 0 bases, J lost 4 bases, and 1 base stayed unmatched. CDR3 DNA sequence: TGCGCCAGCAGCCAAGATGGACAGGGGAATCAGCCCCAGCATTTT. Amino acids: CASSQDGQGNQPQHF.

The J gene is TRBJ1-5, the V gene TRBV2; 7 bases agree with TRBD1. The V gene end was trimmed by 4 bases and the J gene end by 0 bases; junction bases not matched to a gene: 15. Germline lookup yields CDR1 SNHLY and CDR2 FYNNEI. The CDR3 is 19 residues long. The CDR3 region is CASSAAGQPIFYSNQPQHF. The CDR3 DNA reads TGTGCCAGCAGTGCTGCGGGACAGCCCATCTTTTATAGCAATCAGCCCCAGCATTTT.

The chain is built from TRBV15 and TRBJ1-2, with D tentatively TRBD1 (5 bases). Deletions cut 0 bases from V and 8 bases from J, with 16 bases between. The CDR3 contains 15 residues. CDR1 is LNHNV, CDR2 YYDKDF, per germline (reference sequence). DNA for the CDR3: TGTGCCACCAGCAGAGATCAAAACAGGTTTGGCGGCTACACCTTC. Protein product: CATSRDQNRFGGYTF.